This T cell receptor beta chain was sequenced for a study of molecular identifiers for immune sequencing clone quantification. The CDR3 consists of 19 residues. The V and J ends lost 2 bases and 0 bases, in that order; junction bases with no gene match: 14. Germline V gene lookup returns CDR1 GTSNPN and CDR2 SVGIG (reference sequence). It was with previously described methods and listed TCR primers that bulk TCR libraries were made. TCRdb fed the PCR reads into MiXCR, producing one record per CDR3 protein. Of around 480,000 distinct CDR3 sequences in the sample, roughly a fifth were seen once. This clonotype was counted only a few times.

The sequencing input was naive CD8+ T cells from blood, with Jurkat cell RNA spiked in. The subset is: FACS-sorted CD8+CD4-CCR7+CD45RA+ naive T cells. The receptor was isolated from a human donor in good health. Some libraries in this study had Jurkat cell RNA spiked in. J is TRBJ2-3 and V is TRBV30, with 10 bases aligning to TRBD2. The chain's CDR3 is CAWSPRWASGGSSTDTQYF. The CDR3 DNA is TGTGCCTGGAGTCCCCGGTGGGCTAGCGGGGGTTCTAGCACAGATACGCAGTATTTT.